Following are 32 T cell receptor beta chains from one sample sequenced in a study of T cells in Graves' hyperthyroidism and ophthalmopathy. Researchers took RNA transcripts and amplified the TCR beta CDR3 regions from them. During a first-round RT-PCR of the TCR CDR3, the HTBI primer set was used. Using its own MiXCR run on the multiplex PCR reads, TCRdb lists one record per CDR3 protein. Found here are roughly 570,000 distinct CDR3 sequences, about a sixth of them singletons; the top ten hold around 7.5%. The specimen was blood. Every receptor here comes from a woman aged 25 to 39 with Graves' hyperthyroidism.

At least ten counts were recorded for this clonotype. This chain connects TRBV29-1 to TRBJ1-1; possible D gene TRBD1, 6 bases. The germline gives CDR1 SQVTM, CDR2 ANQGSEA. The CDR3 totals 12 residues. Trimming removed 4 bases at V and 11 bases at J, with 17 bases between. CDR3 amino acids: CSVGMGGGTAFF. The CDR3 DNA reads TGCAGCGTTGGGATGGGGGGCGGAACGGCTTTCTTT.

This chain uses TRBV5-1 with TRBJ2-2; TRBD1 is a possible D gene (6 bases). CDR1 is SGHRS and CDR2 is YFSETQ in the germline V gene. Trimming pared 3 bases from V and 2 bases from J, leaving 14 bases between. CDR3 length equals 16 residues. CDR3 nucleotide sequence: TGCGCCAGCAGCTCTCCCGGGACAATTAACACCGGGGAGCTGTTTTTT. Translation: CASSSPGTINTGELFF.

This sequence joins TRBV20-1 and TRBJ2-4, with 11 bases fitting TRBD2. The V gene end was trimmed by 1 base and the J gene end by 2 bases; junction bases not matched to a gene: 16. CDR3 length equals 20 residues. The germline CDR1 and CDR2 sequences are DFQATT and SNEGSKA (reference sequence). The CDR3, as DNA: TGCAGTGCTAGAGTCACCGATAGACTAGCGGGAATAGGGACCAAAAACATTCAGTACTTC. Its protein product is CSARVTDRLAGIGTKNIQYF.

The V gene is TRBV19, the J gene TRBJ1-5; D perhaps matches TRBD1 (5 bases). Trimming cost V 1 base and J 4 bases, with 11 bases left between them. The CDR3 has 15 residues. Per germline, CDR1 LNHDA and CDR2 SQIVND (reference sequence). For the CDR3, the DNA is TGTGCCAGTAGTATAGCCTCGGGGGATAATCAGCCCCAGCATTTT. Its protein product is CASSIASGDNQPQHF.

This clonotype was observed a few times. The chain combines TRBV27 with TRBJ2-1; D not resolved. V was cut by 1 base and J by 0 bases, with 13 bases left in between. The CDR3 is 17 amino acids. Germline CDR1 and CDR2: MNHEY and SMNVEV (reference sequence). CDR3 nucleotides: TGTGCCAGCAGTTTATTACCCTTAGGAAGCTCCTACAATGAGCAGTTCTTC. Its protein is CASSLLPLGSSYNEQFF.

This clonotype was detected a few times. The gene calls are TRBV28 and TRBJ2-5; D possibly uses TRBD1 or TRBD2 (5 bases each). Looked up from germline, CDR1 is MDHEN and CDR2 is SYDVKM. CDR3 size: 15 residues. With 7 bases removed from V and 0 bases from J, the gap between germline ends came to 15 bases. For the CDR3, the DNA is TGTGCCAGCACCACGGGGCAAAAGTACCAAGAGACCCAGTACTTC. This gives the protein CASTTGQKYQETQYF.

In this sample, this clonotype turned up many times. The chain recombines TRBV12-3 or TRBV12-4 with TRBJ2-5; D is possibly TRBD1 or TRBD2 (7 bases each). The CDR3 contains 15 residues. The ends were cut back, 6 bases at V and 5 bases at J, with 19 bases in the middle. CDR3 sequence: CASSQGGRALETQYF. The CDR3 DNA follows: TGTGCCAGCAGCCAGGGGGGGAGGGCCTTGGAGACCCAGTACTTC.

The chain links TRBV11-2 to TRBJ2-7, with TRBD2 identical over 11 bases. V was clipped by 4 bases and J by 6 bases; unmatched bases: 8. CDR1 is SGHAT and CDR2 is FQNNGV in the germline V gene. This CDR3 region has 15 residues. The DNA of the CDR3 is TGTGCCAGCAGCTCCCGGACTAGCGGGTTCCTCGAGCAGTACTTC. Translating it yields CASSSRTSGFLEQYF.

The V gene is TRBV6-2 or TRBV6-3, the J gene TRBJ2-3; 8 bases align to TRBD2. Germline V CDR1 and CDR2: MNHEY, SVGEGT. J gave up 0 bases and V 3 bases, and 11 bases lay outside the gene matches. The CDR3 sequence is 18 residues long. CDR3 in DNA: TGTGCCAGCAGTTATATAGCGGGGAAGCGTACTAGCACAGATACGCAGTATTTT. Amino acid sequence: CASSYIAGKRTSTDTQYF.

This clonotype was counted at least ten times. The J gene is TRBJ1-2, the V gene TRBV28; D is undetermined. The germline V gene has CDR1 MDHEN and CDR2 SYDVKM. The CDR3 covers 14 residues. Trimming removed 6 bases at V and 5 bases at J, with 16 bases between. The CDR3 DNA reads as TGTGCCAGCAGCGCGGGGTCTCTGTCGTATGGCTACACCTTC. Translated, it gives CASSAGSLSYGYTF.

Only a few counts were recorded for this clonotype. The CDR3 DNA is TGTGCCAGCTCCTCGTTAGAATTAGATACGCAGTATTTT. This sequence encodes CASSSLELDTQYF. The V gene is TRBV18, the J gene TRBJ2-3; no firm D call. The CDR3 covers 13 residues. V gave up 6 bases and J gave up 5 bases, with 12 bases separating them. From germline, CDR1 is KGHSH and CDR2 LQKENI.

This clonotype was detected many times. The chain recombines TRBV20-1 with TRBJ2-1; D might be TRBD1 (6 bases). Trimming left V 5 bases short and J 6 bases short, with 11 bases between. This CDR3 region has 12 residues. Germline values: CDR1 DFQATT, CDR2 SNEGSKA (reference sequence). CDR3 nucleotide sequence: TGCAGTGCTGAAACAGGGAGCAATGAGCAGTTCTTC. It translates to CSAETGSNEQFF.

V gene TRBV20-1 combines with J gene TRBJ2-7; 7 nucleotides align to TRBD2. The length of the CDR3 is 15 residues. Germline CDR1 DFQATT, CDR2 SNEGSKA (reference sequence). J lost 6 bases, V lost 6 bases, and 17 bases had no gene match. The CDR3 protein is CSAEALGRELVEQYF. The CDR3 nucleotides are TGCAGTGCCGAGGCCCTCGGGCGGGAGTTGGTCGAGCAGTACTTC.

This clonotype was found many times. CDR3 protein: CASSYGRGGPNEQFF. CDR3 DNA: TGTGCCAGCAGCTACGGGAGAGGGGGGCCGAATGAGCAGTTCTTC. The chain couples TRBV7-6 to TRBJ2-1; D might be TRBD1 or TRBD2, each matching 6 bases. The CDR3 loop spans 15 amino acids. Germline CDR1 and CDR2: SGHVS and FNYEAQ. With 4 bases removed from V and 7 bases from J, the gap between germline ends came to 17 bases.

This clonotype was detected ten times or more. Written as DNA, the CDR3 is TGTGCCAGCAGCTCCCCCAGCGGGCAGCTCTACGAGCAGTACTTC. As protein: CASSSPSGQLYEQYF. The rearrangement joins TRBV7-9 to TRBJ2-7, with a weak D call TRBD2 (6 bases). The CDR3 has 15 residues. V was shortened by 4 bases and J by 3 bases, with 16 bases between the two germline ends. The germline V gene has CDR1 SEHNR and CDR2 FQNEAQ (reference sequence).

V gene TRBV7-3 combines with J gene TRBJ2-2, with D possibly TRBD2 on 5 matching bases. CDR3 length equals 18 residues. Germline V gives CDR1 SGHTA, CDR2 FQGTGA. V was trimmed by 6 bases and J by 0 bases, leaving 20 bases between them. The CDR3 region is CASSPGERGFTNTGELFF. CDR3 sequence (DNA): TGTGCCAGCAGTCCCGGAGAACGGGGATTTACGAACACCGGGGAGCTGTTTTTT.

This clonotype was detected ten times or more. The V and J genes are TRBV20-1 and TRBJ2-1; 16 nucleotides match TRBD2. CDR3 length equals 17 residues. Germline V lookup: CDR1 DFQATT, CDR2 SNEGSKA (reference sequence). Unmatched junction bases numbered 6, after V lost 5 bases and J lost 2 bases. The DNA of the CDR3 is TGCAGTGCTCGGGGACTAGCGGGAGGGCGGGCCTACAATGAGCAGTTCTTC. It yields the protein CSARGLAGGRAYNEQFF.

At least ten counts were recorded for this clonotype. V and J are TRBV28 and TRBJ2-7; TRBD2 agrees at 10 bases. The V and J ends lost 3 bases and 1 base, in that order; junction bases with no gene match: 12. The CDR3 consists of 18 residues. The V gene's germline CDR1 is MDHEN and CDR2 SYDVKM. In nucleotides, the CDR3 is TGTGCCAGCAGTTTTCTAGCGGGAGCATCCTCCGATTCCTACGAGCAGTACTTC. As protein: CASSFLAGASSDSYEQYF.

V is TRBV7-9 and J is TRBJ2-2; a weak D match, TRBD1 (5 bases). Germline V gene data show CDR1 as SEHNR and CDR2 as FQNEAQ (reference sequence). The CDR3 has 15 residues. The V and J ends lost 3 bases and 2 bases respectively, with 10 bases between them. CDR3 sequence: CASSFQGLNTGELFF. CDR3 nucleotides: TGTGCCAGCAGCTTCCAGGGTTTAAACACCGGGGAGCTGTTTTTT.

The rearrangement joins TRBV20-1 to TRBJ2-3; 12 bases map to TRBD2. The germline V gene encodes CDR1 DFQATT and CDR2 SNEGSKA (reference sequence). J lost 7 bases, V lost 5 bases, and 7 bases had no gene match. CDR3 length: 14 amino acids. CDR3 residues: CSASGTSGRNTQYF. CDR3 sequence (DNA): TGCAGTGCTTCGGGTACTAGCGGGAGGAATACGCAGTATTTT.

This clonotype turned up a few times. The rearrangement links TRBV29-1 to TRBJ2-3, with D possibly TRBD2 on 5 matching bases. The CDR3 loop spans 13 amino acids. V dropped 7 bases and J dropped 7 bases, with 18 bases sitting between them. Germline V gene data show CDR1 as SQVTM and CDR2 as ANQGSEA. CDR3 DNA sequence: TGCAGCGCCTCAAGGCTAGCATCGAATACGCAGTATTTT. This gives the protein CSASRLASNTQYF.

This clonotype was observed a few times. CDR3 loop: CASSPTGTETYEQYF. CDR3 bases: TGTGCCAGCAGCCCTACCGGGACAGAAACCTACGAGCAGTACTTC. The chain joins TRBV7-3 to TRBJ2-7, with TRBD1 identical over 7 bases. From germline, CDR1 is SGHTA and CDR2 FQGTGA. Unmatched junction bases numbered 9, after V lost 5 bases and J lost 2 bases. The CDR3 has 15 residues.

This clonotype occurred many times. The rearrangement links TRBV9 to TRBJ1-1; TRBD1 aligns across 7 bases. The length of the CDR3 is 13 residues. V lost 4 bases and J lost 7; bases outside the gene matches: 7. Germline CDR1 is SGDLS and CDR2 is YYNGEE. CDR3 in amino acids: CASSQGGWGEAFF. DNA for the CDR3: TGTGCCAGCAGCCAGGGGGGATGGGGTGAAGCTTTCTTT.

This chain uses TRBV10-1 with TRBJ2-1; 9 nucleotides align to TRBD2. In germline, CDR1 is WNHNN, CDR2 SYGVQD (reference sequence). CDR3 length: 16 residues. Trimming at V came to 1 base and at J to 8 bases, leaving 9 bases not matched to a gene. The DNA of the CDR3 is TGCGCCAGCAGTGAGTTAGCGGGAGAAGTGGTCGATGAGCAGTTCTTC. Amino acids: CASSELAGEVVDEQFF.

This clonotype showed up many times. V usage is TRBV9 and J usage is TRBJ2-1; D remains unclear. The CDR3 totals 14 residues. Trimming took off 4 bases at V and 6 bases at J, with 14 bases between the two ends. The germline V gene encodes CDR1 SGDLS and CDR2 YYNGEE. For the CDR3, the DNA is TGTGCCAGCAGCCGCTCGGACGGCCCCAATGAGCAGTTCTTC. Protein: CASSRSDGPNEQFF.

In this sample, this clonotype turned up a few times. J is TRBJ1-2 and V is TRBV9; D gene uncertain. Germline values: CDR1 SGDLS, CDR2 YYNGEE. This CDR3 region has 12 residues. Trimming shortened V by 0 bases and J by 6 bases, and 6 bases separated the two germline ends. As DNA, the CDR3 is TGTGCCAGCAGCGTAGAAGGGCATGGCTACACCTTC. It specifies CASSVEGHGYTF.

This clonotype was counted many times. The chain joins TRBV9 to TRBJ2-1; a weak D match, TRBD2 (6 bases). The CDR3 spans 13 residues. V was trimmed by 1 base and J by 6 bases, leaving 8 bases between them. Germline loops: CDR1 SGDLS, CDR2 YYNGEE. As DNA, the CDR3 is TGTGCCAGCAGCGTACTTAGCGGCAATGAGCAGTTCTTC. It specifies CASSVLSGNEQFF.

This clonotype has just a few counts. This chain links TRBV28 with TRBJ2-3; 9 bases agree with TRBD2. V lost 2 bases, J lost 1 base, and 19 bases stayed unmatched. The CDR3 contains 21 residues. In germline, CDR1 is MDHEN, CDR2 SYDVKM. CDR3 nucleotides: TGTGCCAGCAGTTTAGCAAGACATTCGGCGGGAGGGCCCCTACGCACAGATACGCAGTATTTT. Encoded protein: CASSLARHSAGGPLRTDTQYF.

The gene calls are TRBV18 and TRBJ2-2, with 7 bases that match TRBD2. V shed 3 bases and J 4 bases; nucleotides not matched to a gene: 11. The CDR3 is made up of 17 amino acids. Germline CDR1 reads KGHSH; CDR2 reads LQKENI. This CDR3 is CASSPSWEGPRTGELFF. In DNA form, the CDR3 reads TGTGCCAGCTCACCTTCGTGGGAGGGCCCTCGCACCGGGGAGCTGTTTTTT.

This clonotype was seen many times. The rearrangement uses TRBV6-5 and TRBJ1-1; TRBD1 aligns across 11 bases. After removal of 0 bases from V and 11 bases from J, the junction contained 14 bases not matched to a gene. CDR3 length: 17 residues. CDR1 is MNHEY and CDR2 is SVGAGI in the germline V gene. For the CDR3, the DNA is TGTGCCAGCAGTTACTCGAGGACAGGGGGCAGGTTTGCCGAGGCTTTCTTT. This encodes CASSYSRTGGRFAEAFF.

Note on this clonotype: This may be a read error: a much more frequent sequence differs by one nucleotide. This chain's CDR3 is CAWSAGPSYNEQFF. The CDR3 DNA follows: TGTGCCTGGAGTGCAGGGCCGTCCTACAATGAGCAGTTCTTC. The rearrangement joins TRBV30 to TRBJ2-1; a possible D gene is TRBD1 (5 bases). The CDR3 is 14 amino acids. Trimming removed 1 base at V and 1 base at J, with 8 bases between. Germline CDR1 is GTSNPN and CDR2 is SVGIG (reference sequence).

This clonotype was counted ten times or more. The chain combines TRBV3-1 with TRBJ2-1, with TRBD2 as a possible D gene (6 bases). V dropped 0 bases and J dropped 2 bases, with 11 bases sitting between them. This CDR3 is built from 16 residues. Germline V lookup: CDR1 LGHDT, CDR2 YNNKEL (reference sequence). The CDR3: CASSQERLVPYNEQFF. CDR3 bases: TGTGCCAGCAGCCAAGAGAGACTAGTTCCCTACAATGAGCAGTTCTTC.